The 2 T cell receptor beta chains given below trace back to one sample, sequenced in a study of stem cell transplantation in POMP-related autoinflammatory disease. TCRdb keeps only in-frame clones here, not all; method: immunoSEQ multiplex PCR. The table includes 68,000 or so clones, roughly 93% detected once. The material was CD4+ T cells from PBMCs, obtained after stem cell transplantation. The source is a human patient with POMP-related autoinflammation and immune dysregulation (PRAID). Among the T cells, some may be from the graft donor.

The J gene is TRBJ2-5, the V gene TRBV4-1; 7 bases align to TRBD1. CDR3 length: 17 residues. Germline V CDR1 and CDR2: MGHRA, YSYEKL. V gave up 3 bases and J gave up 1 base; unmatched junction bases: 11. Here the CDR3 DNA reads TGCGCCAGCAGCCACGTAATCGTACAGGGGCTCCAAGAGACCCAGTACTTC. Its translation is CASSHVIVQGLQETQYF.

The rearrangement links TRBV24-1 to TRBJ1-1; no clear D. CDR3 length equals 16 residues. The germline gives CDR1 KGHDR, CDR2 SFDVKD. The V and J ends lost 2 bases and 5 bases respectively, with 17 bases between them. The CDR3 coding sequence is TGTGCCACCAGTGATTCGAATCCTCGGGTGGGGACTGAAGCTTTCTTT. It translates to CATSDSNPRVGTEAFF.